These 16 T cell receptor beta chains were all obtained from the same sample, sequenced in a study of T cells after yellow fever vaccination. TCRdb recomputed calls from the 5' RACE reads with MiXCR, one row per CDR3 protein. The repertoire holds 550,000 or so distinct CDR3 sequences, with 15% to 20% as singletons. The source was PBMCs, collected 15 days after the yellow fever booster vaccination. These receptors all stem from a man aged 25 to 40 who received the YFV17D yellow fever vaccine.

In its sample, this clonotype was seen a few times. V usage is TRBV12-3 or TRBV12-4 and J usage is TRBJ2-5; a possible D gene is TRBD2 (5 bases). V was shortened by 3 bases and J by 1 base, with 21 bases between the two germline ends. This CDR3 spans 18 amino acids. CDR3: CASSLYLRGLRSQETQYF. For the CDR3, the DNA is TGTGCCAGCAGTTTGTACCTCCGAGGGTTACGGAGCCAAGAGACCCAGTACTTC.

This clonotype was detected only a few times. This rearrangement joins TRBV20-1 to TRBJ2-1; TRBD2 matches at 13 bases. The CDR3 has 14 amino acids. From germline, CDR1 is DFQATT and CDR2 SNEGSKA (reference sequence). The V segment lost 3 bases and the J segment 6 bases; nucleotides outside the gene matches: 2. This CDR3 reads CSASGTSGTNEQFF. Here the CDR3 DNA reads TGCAGTGCTAGCGGGACTAGCGGGACCAATGAGCAGTTCTTC.

The chain carries TRBV12-3 or TRBV12-4 and TRBJ2-1, with a weak D call TRBD1 (5 bases). Trimming took 3 bases from V and 8 from J, leaving 14 bases between them. The CDR3 contains 14 residues. The CDR3 region has the DNA TGTGCCAGCAGTTTCATGGGGCTAGGGTATGAGCAGTTCTTC. Amino acids: CASSFMGLGYEQFF.

This clonotype turned up a few times. The genes are TRBV5-5 and TRBJ2-7; 7 bases are shared with TRBD1. This CDR3 region has 16 residues. Trimming took 1 base from V and 1 from J; bases not matched to a gene: 8. Germline CDR1 reads SGHKS; CDR2 reads YYEKEE (reference sequence). This CDR3 reads CASSLIPGQSSYEQYF. DNA for the CDR3: TGTGCCAGCAGCTTGATACCGGGACAGTCTTCCTACGAGCAGTACTTC.

The chain links TRBV6-2 or TRBV6-3 to TRBJ2-2; D gene ambiguous. Germline CDR1 MNHEY, CDR2 SVGEGT. Trimming cost V 1 base and J 6 bases, with 6 bases left between them. CDR3 length: 13 amino acids. CDR3 residues: CASSYFQPGELFF. Here the CDR3 DNA reads TGTGCCAGCAGTTACTTCCAGCCCGGGGAGCTGTTTTTT.

This clonotype was found a few times. V usage is TRBV5-5 and J usage is TRBJ1-4, with D possibly TRBD1 on 5 matching bases. CDR3 size: 16 residues. CDR1 and CDR2 from the germline V gene are SGHKS and YYEKEE (reference sequence). V lost 5 bases and J 0 bases, leaving 14 bases between the germline ends. The CDR3 region has the DNA TGTGCCAGCAGTCCATTCGGGGCGGCAACTAATGAAAAACTGTTTTTT. Translated, it gives CASSPFGAATNEKLFF.

The gene calls are TRBV29-1 and TRBJ2-6; no definite D call. This CDR3 is 13 amino acids long. The germline V gene encodes CDR1 SQVTM and CDR2 ANQGSEA. Trimming cost V 4 bases and J 2 bases, with 6 bases left between them. The CDR3 DNA sequence: TGCAGCGTTGCCCCGCCTGGGGCCAACGTCCTGACTTTC. Translating it yields CSVAPPGANVLTF.

This clonotype was seen more than once but under ten times. This chain joins TRBV5-5 and TRBJ2-5, with 9 bases fitting TRBD2. The CDR3 is made up of 15 amino acids. CDR1 and CDR2 from the germline V gene are SGHKS and YYEKEE (reference sequence). Trimming at V came to 6 bases and at J to 4 bases, leaving 10 bases not matched to a gene. The CDR3 here is CASTTVAGERETQYF. The CDR3 DNA follows: TGTGCCAGCACCACCGTAGCGGGAGAGAGAGAGACCCAGTACTTC.

The chain employs TRBV29-1 and TRBJ2-7; possible D gene TRBD2, 5 bases. Germline V CDR1 and CDR2: SQVTM, ANQGSEA. The CDR3 length is 15 residues. V lost 3 bases to trimming and J lost 0 bases, with 15 bases between them. CDR3 nucleotide sequence: TGCAGCGTTGATGAGGGCGGACCCCTCTCCTACGAGCAGTACTTC. It codes for CSVDEGGPLSYEQYF.

The rearrangement links TRBV5-1 to TRBJ2-1; D remains unclear. The V end lost 4 bases, the J end lost 1 base, and 15 bases lay between the germline ends. Germline V gives CDR1 SGHRS, CDR2 YFSETQ. CDR3 length equals 16 residues. The DNA for the CDR3 is TGCGCCAGCAGCGTGGACGGTCCTCTTTCCTACAATGAGCAGTTCTTC. Its protein product is CASSVDGPLSYNEQFF.

This chain's CDR3 is CASSLATGTGYIEQFF. CDR3 nucleotide sequence: TGTGCCAGCAGCTTAGCGACCGGGACAGGGTATATTGAGCAGTTCTTC. The rearrangement joins TRBV7-6 to TRBJ2-1; 9 nucleotides line up with TRBD1. Per the germline V gene, CDR1 is SGHVS and CDR2 is FNYEAQ. There are 16 residues in the CDR3. Germline trimming cut 0 bases from V and 9 bases from J; bases unmatched to any gene: 9. The full variable domain, completed using reference TRBV7-6 and TRBJ2-1, is GAGVSQSPRYKVTKRGQDVALRCDPISGHVSLYWYRQALGQGPEFLTYFNYEAQQDKSGLPNDRFSAERPEGSISTLTIQRTEQRDSAMYRCASSLATGTGYIEQFFGPGTRLTVL.

The V and J genes are TRBV20-1 and TRBJ1-1; D is possibly TRBD1 (6 bases). Trimming removed 6 bases at V and 3 bases at J, with 14 bases between. The CDR3 is 13 residues long. Germline V gene lookup returns CDR1 DFQATT and CDR2 SNEGSKA (reference sequence). CDR3 coding DNA: TGCAGTGCGACTCGACAGGCGGACACTGAAGCTTTCTTT. This codes for CSATRQADTEAFF.

In its sample, this clonotype was seen a few times. The rearrangement uses TRBV20-1 and TRBJ2-7; no clear D. Germline CDR1 reads DFQATT; CDR2 reads SNEGSKA (reference sequence). The CDR3 runs to 12 residues. Trimming shortened V by 1 base and J by 3 bases, and 7 bases separated the two germline ends. The CDR3 DNA sequence: TGCAGTGCTAGAGGGGATATCTACGAGCAGTACTTC. The encoded protein is CSARGDIYEQYF.

The chain links TRBV7-9 to TRBJ2-6, with TRBD2 matching 9 bases. Germline-derived CDR1 and CDR2 are SEHNR and FQNEAQ (reference sequence). CDR3 length: 17 amino acids. The V and J ends lost 1 base and 3 bases, in that order; junction bases with no gene match: 4. CDR3 region: CASSLGLAGYGANVLTF. The CDR3 coding sequence is TGTGCCAGCAGCTTAGGCCTAGCGGGATATGGGGCCAACGTCCTGACTTTC.

This clonotype was recorded a few times. CDR3 in amino acids: CASISSTDTQYF. The CDR3 bases are TGCGCCAGCATCTCTAGCACAGATACGCAGTATTTT. This chain links TRBV5-1 with TRBJ2-3; D gene uncertain. Germline V gene lookup returns CDR1 SGHRS and CDR2 YFSETQ. This CDR3 region has 12 residues. V dropped 6 bases and J dropped 0 bases, with 5 bases sitting between them. Full variable domain (outside the CDR3, taken from reference TRBV5-1 and TRBJ2-3): KAGVTQTPRYLIKTRGQQVTLSCSPISGHRSVSWYQQTPGQGLQFLFEYFSETQRNKGNFPGRFSGRQFSNSRSEMNVSTLELGDSALYLCASISSTDTQYFGPGTRLTVL.

DNA of the CDR3: TGTGCCAGCAGCCAACCGAATGGACAGCCCGAAACCCAGTACTTC. Translating it yields CASSQPNGQPETQYF. The J gene is TRBJ2-5, the V gene TRBV4-2; D perhaps matches TRBD1 (6 bases). Trimming stripped 2 bases from V and 8 bases from J, with 18 bases between. Per germline, CDR1 LGHNA and CDR2 YNFKEQ. This CDR3 has 15 amino acids.